One sample yielded the 31 T cell receptor beta chains listed below, sequenced in a study of cytomegalovirus exposure and HLA in healthy donors. TCRdb keeps only in-frame clones here, not all; method: immunoSEQ multiplex PCR. The sample yields approximately 190,000 clones, 84% seen once. Input material: PBMCs. The receptors were gathered from a man younger than 35 in good health and CMV-seropositive.

The genes are TRBV27 and TRBJ2-1, with D possibly being TRBD2 (5 bases). The CDR3 contains 15 residues. CDR1 is MNHEY and CDR2 is SMNVEV in the germline V gene (reference sequence). V lost 5 bases to trimming and J lost 2 bases, with 13 bases between them. CDR3: CASSPRGLTYNEQFF. The CDR3 bases are TGTGCCAGCAGTCCAAGAGGGCTAACCTACAATGAGCAGTTCTTC.

The rearrangement links TRBV7-8 to TRBJ2-7, with TRBD1 as a possible D gene (8 bases). CDR3 length equals 15 residues. Trimming removed 4 bases from V and 4 bases from J, with 17 bases in between. Germline CDR1 and CDR2: SGHVS and FQNEAQ. CDR3 residues: CASSSGGQGIYEQYF. The CDR3 nucleotides are TGTGCCAGCAGCTCGGGAGGACAGGGTATTTACGAGCAGTACTTC.

This chain joins TRBV5-1 and TRBJ1-1, with D perhaps matching TRBD1 (5 bases). Germline V gene sequence: CDR1 SGHRS, CDR2 YFSETQ. V was trimmed by 1 base and J by 8 bases, leaving 9 bases between them. CDR3 length: 12 amino acids. This CDR3 reads CASSLPTDEAFF. The CDR3 nucleotides are TGCGCCAGCAGCTTGCCGACAGACGAAGCTTTCTTT.

The chain links TRBV29-1 to TRBJ1-2; 12 bases line up with TRBD1. V was pared by 3 bases and J by 1 base, with 9 bases of the junction left unmatched. Germline V gives CDR1 SQVTM, CDR2 ANQGSEA. This CDR3 spans 17 amino acids. The CDR3, as DNA: TGCAGCGTTGATATGGGACAGGGGGCAGGATTTAACTATGGCTACACCTTC. It specifies CSVDMGQGAGFNYGYTF.

This chain uses TRBV27 with TRBJ2-7; TRBD2 agrees at 10 bases. The CDR3 totals 16 residues. Trimming cost V 6 bases and J 3 bases; bases outside gene matches: 11. CDR1 is MNHEY and CDR2 is SMNVEV in the germline V gene (reference sequence). CDR3 in amino acids: CASSSYPSGGGYEQYF. The CDR3 coding sequence is TGTGCCAGCAGCAGTTACCCTAGCGGGGGAGGCTACGAGCAGTACTTC.

This chain uses TRBV25-1 with TRBJ2-7; D is uncertain. The CDR3 extends over 12 amino acids. V lost 6 bases and J lost 3, with 9 bases in between. Germline lookup yields CDR1 MGHDK and CDR2 SYGVNS. CDR3 sequence reads: CASSLNSYEQYF. CDR3 nucleotides: TGTGCCAGCAGCTTGAACAGCTACGAGCAGTACTTC.

The rearrangement joins TRBV7-2 to TRBJ2-1; 7 bases map to TRBD2. This CDR3 has 14 amino acids. The germline V gene has CDR1 SGHTA and CDR2 FQGNSA. J was trimmed by 9 bases and V by 1 base; bases with no gene match: 6. CDR3 nucleotides: TGTGCCAGCAGCTTAGGGCGGGGGAGCACTGAGCAGTTCTTC. Its translation is CASSLGRGSTEQFF. Full variable domain (rest looked up from reference TRBV7-2 and TRBJ2-1): GAGVSQSPSNKVTEKGKDVELRCDPISGHTALYWYRQSLGQGLEFLIYFQGNSAPDKSGLPSDRFSAERTGGSVSTLTIQRTQQEDSAVYLCASSLGRGSTEQFFGPGTRLTVL.

This clone was seen only once. The chain has TRBV7-8 and TRBJ1-1; a weak D match, TRBD1 (5 bases). V was cut by 1 base and J by 4 bases, with 7 bases left in between. The germline gives CDR1 SGHVS, CDR2 FQNEAQ. This CDR3 spans 13 amino acids. DNA for the CDR3: TGTGCCAGCAGCTTAGACAGGACCACTGAAGCTTTCTTT. It is translated as CASSLDRTTEAFF. Drawing the rest from reference TRBV7-8 and TRBJ1-1, the complete variable domain is GAGVSQSPRYKVAKRGQDVALRCDPISGHVSLFWYQQALGQGPEFLTYFQNEAQLDKSGLPSDRFFAERPEGSVSTLKIQRTQQEDSAVYLCASSLDRTTEAFFGQGTRLTVV.

The chain combines TRBV12-2 with TRBJ1-4; TRBD1, the D gene given by the table, was not confirmed from the DNA. TRBV12-2 corresponds to a pseudogene. The CDR3 sequence is 12 residues long. The CDR3 nucleotides read TGTGCAAGTTGTTCCAGGGCCGAAAAACTGTTTTTT. Amino acid sequence: CASCSRAEKLFF.

The J gene is TRBJ2-3, the V gene TRBV5-8, with D tentatively TRBD2 (6 bases). V lost 3 bases and J 2 bases, leaving 16 bases between the germline ends. The germline V gene has CDR1 SGHTS and CDR2 YDEGEE. The CDR3 has 16 amino acids. CDR3 amino acids: CASSSGSGASTDTQYF. As DNA, the CDR3 is TGTGCCAGCAGCTCAGGGTCGGGAGCCTCCACAGATACGCAGTATTTT. The variable domain in full, with the rest retrieved from reference TRBV5-8 and TRBJ2-3, is EAGVTQSPTHLIKTRGQQATLRCSPISGHTSVYWYQQALGLGLQFLLWYDEGEERNRGNFPPRFSGRQFPNYSSELNVNALELEDSALYLCASSSGSGASTDTQYFGPGTRLTVL.

This clone appeared once. The chain couples TRBV28 to TRBJ2-7; 9 nucleotides agree with TRBD1. V lost 6 bases to trimming and J lost 2 bases; unmatched junction nucleotides: 2. The CDR3 is 13 amino acids. Germline assignment: CDR1 MDHEN and CDR2 SYDVKM. The CDR3 loop reads CASRGTGTYEQYF. The CDR3, as DNA: TGTGCCAGCAGGGGGACAGGGACCTACGAGCAGTACTTC.

The V and J genes are TRBV10-3 and TRBJ2-5; TRBD1 agrees at 8 bases. The V segment lost 9 bases and the J segment 5 bases; nucleotides outside the gene matches: 8. The CDR3 sequence is 13 residues long. From germline, CDR1 is ENHRY and CDR2 SYGVKD. CDR3: CAMTRGLGETQYF. CDR3 in DNA: TGTGCCATGACCAGGGGGCTCGGGGAGACCCAGTACTTC.

The gene calls are TRBV5-4 and TRBJ2-6, with 7 bases matching TRBD1. The CDR3 is 17 amino acids. CDR1 SGHNT and CDR2 YYREEE come from the germline V gene (reference sequence). Trimming removed 3 bases from V and 0 bases from J; junction bases left unmatched: 6. This chain's CDR3 is CASSSGQTFSGANVLTF. DNA for the CDR3: TGTGCCAGCAGCTCGGGACAGACTTTCTCTGGGGCCAACGTCCTGACTTTC.

The chain combines TRBV7-2 with TRBJ1-3; no firm D call. The CDR3 contains 16 residues. Trimming took 4 bases from V and 3 from J, leaving 16 bases between them. Germline V gene sequence: CDR1 SGHTA, CDR2 FQGNSA. The DNA of the CDR3 is TGTGCCAGCAGCTACCAGGCGAACACTGGTGGAAACACCATATATTTT. Its translation: CASSYQANTGGNTIYF.

The chain has TRBV6-1 and TRBJ1-2; possibly TRBD1 for D (5 bases). The V gene's germline CDR1 is MNHNS and CDR2 SASEGT. This CDR3 contains 15 residues. V lost 7 bases and J lost 4, with 19 bases in between. For the CDR3, the DNA is TGTGCCAGCATTACCTCCGGGACTAGGCTCTATGGCTACACCTTC. Protein product: CASITSGTRLYGYTF.

The CDR3 sequence: CATSREVTGSYEQYF. In DNA form, the CDR3 reads TGTGCCACCAGCAGGGAAGTGACAGGATCCTACGAGCAGTACTTC. This chain uses TRBV15 with TRBJ2-7, with a tentative D call TRBD1 (6 bases). CDR1 and CDR2 from the germline V gene are LNHNV and YYDKDF (reference sequence). The CDR3 consists of 15 residues. Deletions cut 3 bases from V and 1 base from J, with 13 bases between.

This chain joins TRBV7-6 and TRBJ2-7; D unresolved. V was clipped by 1 base and J by 5 bases, with 12 bases between them. Germline V gene lookup returns CDR1 SGHVS and CDR2 FNYEAQ. The CDR3 consists of 14 residues. Written as DNA, the CDR3 is TGTGCCAGCAGCTTAGGAGTTTTCACGGACGAGCAGTACTTC. Translating gives CASSLGVFTDEQYF.

The rearrangement joins TRBV2 to TRBJ1-3, with D possibly being TRBD1 (5 bases). In germline, CDR1 is SNHLY, CDR2 FYNNEI. This CDR3 spans 16 amino acids. V lost 4 bases and J 4 bases, leaving 17 bases between the germline ends. In DNA, the CDR3 is TGTGCCAGCAGTGTATTGGGGGGGTATTCCGGAAACACCATATATTTT. Translation: CASSVLGGYSGNTIYF.

The chain uses TRBV19 and TRBJ2-1, with 11 bases that match TRBD2. Unmatched junction bases numbered 4, after V lost 6 bases and J lost 9 bases. The CDR3 is made up of 13 amino acids. Germline V gene data show CDR1 as LNHDA and CDR2 as SQIVND (reference sequence). The DNA for the CDR3 is TGTGCCAGTAGGACTAGCGGGAAGAGTGAGCAGTTCTTC. Its translation: CASRTSGKSEQFF.

This chain links TRBV19 with TRBJ1-5; 9 bases match TRBD1. The V gene's germline CDR1 is LNHDA and CDR2 SQIVND (reference sequence). CDR3 length: 15 amino acids. J gave up 1 base and V 5 bases, and 3 bases lay outside the gene matches. CDR3 DNA sequence: TGTGCCAGTAGTTTTGGACAGGGGAGCAATCAGCCCCAGCATTTT. It translates to CASSFGQGSNQPQHF.

Only one count was recorded for this clone. The rearrangement joins TRBV9 to TRBJ2-1; 10 bases fit TRBD1. Germline-derived CDR1 and CDR2 are SGDLS and YYNGEE. V trimming: 4 bases; J trimming: 3 bases; junction bases outside the gene matches: 7. This CDR3 is 16 amino acids long. CDR3 in amino acids: CASSPLRDRGYNEQFF. CDR3 DNA sequence: TGTGCCAGCAGCCCCCTTCGGGACAGGGGCTACAATGAGCAGTTCTTC.

The chain carries TRBV11-3 and TRBJ2-1; D possibly corresponds to TRBD2 (6 bases). Germline lookup yields CDR1 SGHNT and CDR2 YENEEA. Deletions cut 0 bases from V and 12 bases from J, with 21 bases between. This CDR3 has 16 residues. The CDR3 region is CASSLDASRGRSSQFF. CDR3 DNA: TGTGCCAGCAGCTTAGATGCCTCGCGGGGTCGGTCCTCGCAGTTCTTC.

This chain connects TRBV25-1 to TRBJ2-5, with a possible D match to TRBD2 (5 bases). Trimming took off 3 bases at V and 1 base at J, with 15 bases between the two ends. Germline CDR1 MGHDK, CDR2 SYGVNS. This CDR3 is built from 16 residues. In nucleotides, the CDR3 is TGTGCCAGCAGTGAGGGCCGGGGTTGGGGCCAAGAGACCCAGTACTTC. Translation: CASSEGRGWGQETQYF.

This clone turned up a few times. This chain links TRBV6-4 with TRBJ2-2; 7 positions match TRBD1. CDR1 is MRHNA and CDR2 is SNTAGT in the germline V gene. The CDR3 totals 15 residues. The junction had 8 bases not matched to a gene; V was cut back by 8 bases and J by 2 bases. The CDR3 nucleotides are TGTGCCAGCTCCGCCGGGACAGATAACACCGGGGAGCTGTTTTTT. Its translation is CASSAGTDNTGELFF.

This chain links TRBV11-2 with TRBJ1-4; unclear D gene. The V end lost 5 bases, the J end lost 5 bases, and 12 bases lay between the germline ends. Germline V gene lookup returns CDR1 SGHAT and CDR2 FQNNGV. CDR3 length equals 14 residues. DNA for the CDR3: TGTGCCAGCAGCCCCGGGTCCAAGAATGAAAAACTGTTTTTT. Its protein product is CASSPGSKNEKLFF.

On this clone itself: This sample includes further DNA sequences coding for the same CDR3. In DNA, the CDR3 is TGTGCCAGCAGCGTAGCTCTAGGAGAGACCCAGTACTTC. Amino acid sequence: CASSVALGETQYF. The chain is built from TRBV9 and TRBJ2-5; D gene ambiguous. In germline, CDR1 is SGDLS, CDR2 YYNGEE. V lost 0 bases, J lost 4 bases, and 7 bases lay in between. The CDR3 is 13 residues long.

This chain links TRBV30 with TRBJ2-3; no definite D call. The CDR3 covers 9 residues. Per germline, CDR1 GTSNPN and CDR2 SVGIG (reference sequence). With 5 bases removed from V and 12 bases from J, the gap between germline ends came to 9 bases. In DNA, the CDR3 is TGTGCCTGGGGTGGCGGACAGTATTTT. Translation: CAWGGGQYF.

This clone was counted only a few times. The rearrangement uses TRBV19 and TRBJ2-7, with 7 bases fitting TRBD2. Trimming removed 7 bases from V and 3 bases from J; junction bases left unmatched: 12. The V gene's germline CDR1 is LNHDA and CDR2 SQIVND (reference sequence). The CDR3 length is 15 residues. The CDR3 region is CASTSFGRERYEQYF. The CDR3 DNA reads as TGTGCCAGTACCTCTTTCGGGCGGGAGCGCTACGAGCAGTACTTC.

The chain is built from TRBV15 and TRBJ2-3, with 10 positions matching TRBD2. The CDR3 contains 16 residues. V lost 6 bases, J lost 1 base, and 7 bases stayed unmatched. From germline, CDR1 is LNHNV and CDR2 YYDKDF (reference sequence). The DNA of the CDR3 is TGTGCCACCAGTCCGGAGAGCGGGAGGGGCACAGATACGCAGTATTTT. Translating it yields CATSPESGRGTDTQYF.

The chain combines TRBV5-1 with TRBJ2-1, with 7 positions matching TRBD2. V was pared by 0 bases and J by 10 bases, with 4 bases of the junction left unmatched. The CDR3 consists of 13 residues. Per germline, CDR1 SGHRS and CDR2 YFSETQ. The CDR3: CASSLGAGREQFF. The CDR3 nucleotides are TGCGCCAGCAGCTTGGGAGCGGGACGGGAGCAGTTCTTC. The full variable domain, in which reference TRBV5-1 and TRBJ2-1 provide the parts outside the CDR3, is KAGVTQTPRYLIKTRGQQVTLSCSPISGHRSVSWYQQTPGQGLQFLFEYFSETQRNKGNFPGRFSGRQFSNSRSEMNVSTLELGDSALYLCASSLGAGREQFFGPGTRLTVL.

The chain links TRBV7-9 to TRBJ1-1; 8 bases match TRBD1. CDR1 and CDR2 from the germline V gene are SEHNR and FQNEAQ (reference sequence). V lost 5 bases, J lost 3 bases, and 5 bases stayed unmatched. CDR3 length equals 14 residues. The CDR3 sequence: CASSRDRRDTEAFF. The CDR3 DNA follows: TGTGCCAGCAGCCGGGACAGGAGGGACACTGAAGCTTTCTTT.